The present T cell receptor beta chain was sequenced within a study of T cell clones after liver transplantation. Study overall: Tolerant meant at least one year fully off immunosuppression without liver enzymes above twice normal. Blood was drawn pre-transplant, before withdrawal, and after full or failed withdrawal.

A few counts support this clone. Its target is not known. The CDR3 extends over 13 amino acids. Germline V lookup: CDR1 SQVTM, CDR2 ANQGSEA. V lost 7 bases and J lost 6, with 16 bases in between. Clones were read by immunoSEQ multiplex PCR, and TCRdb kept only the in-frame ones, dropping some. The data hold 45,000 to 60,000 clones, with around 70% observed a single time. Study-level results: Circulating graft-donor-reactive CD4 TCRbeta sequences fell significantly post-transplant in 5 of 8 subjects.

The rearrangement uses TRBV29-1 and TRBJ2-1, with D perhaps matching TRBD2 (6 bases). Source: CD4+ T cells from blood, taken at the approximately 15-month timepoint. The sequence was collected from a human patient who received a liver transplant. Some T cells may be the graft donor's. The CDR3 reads CSASQASANEQFF. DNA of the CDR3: TGCAGCGCCTCCCAGGCTAGCGCCAATGAGCAGTTCTTC.